This T cell receptor (beta chain) was recorded in a study of T cell responses to AZD1222 COVID-19 vaccine. Trimming removed 5 bases at V and 0 bases at J, with 5 bases between. The germline V gene has CDR1 ENHRY and CDR2 SYGVKD. The CDR3 has 14 amino acids. Generated by immunoSEQ multiplex PCR, the TCRdb table keeps only in-frame clones and is missing some. Of about 150,000 clones in the sample, over 80% are singletons; the top ten hold around 3.8%. This clone appeared once. Its target is unknown. Findings and limits, study-wide: Unmutated variant regions are reportedly the target of nearly half of TCRs that are spike-specific. The peak T cell response came first, and repertoires were sampled only after it. Across the whole spike, CD4 TCRs peaked at regions 160-218 and 743-854. Only 5 to 7 individuals given AZD1222 were seropositive at baseline.

The source was peripheral blood, collected 28 days after the second AZD1222 dose. This clonotype was sampled from an adult who received the AZD1222 COVID-19 vaccine. The rearrangement uses TRBV10-3 and TRBJ2-6; D remains unclear. CDR3 DNA sequence: TGTGCCATCAGTAGTGACTCTGGGGCCAACGTCCTGACTTTC. Translation: CAISSDSGANVLTF.